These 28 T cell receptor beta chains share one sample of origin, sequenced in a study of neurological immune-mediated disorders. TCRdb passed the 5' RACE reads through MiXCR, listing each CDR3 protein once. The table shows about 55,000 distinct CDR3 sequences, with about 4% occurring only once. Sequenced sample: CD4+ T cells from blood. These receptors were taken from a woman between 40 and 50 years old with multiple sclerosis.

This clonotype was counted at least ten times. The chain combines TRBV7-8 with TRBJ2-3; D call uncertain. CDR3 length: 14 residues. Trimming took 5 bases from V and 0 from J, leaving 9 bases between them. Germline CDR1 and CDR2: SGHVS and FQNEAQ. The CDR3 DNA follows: TGTGCCAGCAGCCCAGCCCTTAGCACAGATACGCAGTATTTT. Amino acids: CASSPALSTDTQYF. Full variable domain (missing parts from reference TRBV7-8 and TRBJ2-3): GAGVSQSPRYKVAKRGQDVALRCDPISGHVSLFWYQQALGQGPEFLTYFQNEAQLDKSGLPSDRFFAERPEGSVSTLKIQRTQQEDSAVYLCASSPALSTDTQYFGPGTRLTVL.

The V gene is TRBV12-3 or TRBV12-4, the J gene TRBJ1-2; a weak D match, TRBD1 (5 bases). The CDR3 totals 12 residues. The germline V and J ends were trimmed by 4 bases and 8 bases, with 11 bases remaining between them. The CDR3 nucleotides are TGTGCCAGCAGTTCCGGGGCCGGCGGCTACACCTTC. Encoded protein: CASSSGAGGYTF.

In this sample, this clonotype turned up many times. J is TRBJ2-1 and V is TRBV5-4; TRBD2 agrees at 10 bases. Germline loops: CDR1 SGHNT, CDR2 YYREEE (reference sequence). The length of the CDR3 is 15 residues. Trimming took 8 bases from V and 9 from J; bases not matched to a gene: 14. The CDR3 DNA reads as TGTGCCAGTCATCCTATAGCGGGGGGCCGTGCTGAGCAGTTCTTC. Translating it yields CASHPIAGGRAEQFF. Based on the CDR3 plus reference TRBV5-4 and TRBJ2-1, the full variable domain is ETGVTQSPTHLIKTRGQQVTLRCSSQSGHNTVSWYQQALGQGPQFIFQYYREEENGRGNFPPRFSGLQFPNYSSELNVNALELDDSALYLCASHPIAGGRAEQFFGPGTRLTVL.

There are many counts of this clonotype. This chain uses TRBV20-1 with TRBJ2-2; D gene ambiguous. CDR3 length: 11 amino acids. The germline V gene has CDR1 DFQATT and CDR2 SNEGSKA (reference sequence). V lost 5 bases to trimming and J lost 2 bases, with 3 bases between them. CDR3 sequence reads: CSAGNTGELFF. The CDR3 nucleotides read TGCAGTGCTGGAAACACCGGGGAGCTGTTTTTT.

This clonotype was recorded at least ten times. CDR3 coding DNA: TGTGCCAGCAGCTTAGGGGGTCCTGTGCGTGAAGCTTTCTTT. Translation gives CASSLGGPVREAFF. The chain uses TRBV7-9 and TRBJ1-1, with unresolved D. CDR1 and CDR2 from the germline V gene are SEHNR and FQNEAQ (reference sequence). Trimming took 1 base from V and 7 from J, leaving 13 bases between them. CDR3 length equals 14 residues.

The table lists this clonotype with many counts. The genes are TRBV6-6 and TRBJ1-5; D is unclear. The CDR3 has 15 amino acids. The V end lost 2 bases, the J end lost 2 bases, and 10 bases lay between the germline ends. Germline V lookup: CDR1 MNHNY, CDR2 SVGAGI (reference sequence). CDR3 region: CASSYGHIGNQPQHF. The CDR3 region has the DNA TGTGCCAGCAGTTACGGGCATATTGGCAATCAGCCCCAGCATTTT.

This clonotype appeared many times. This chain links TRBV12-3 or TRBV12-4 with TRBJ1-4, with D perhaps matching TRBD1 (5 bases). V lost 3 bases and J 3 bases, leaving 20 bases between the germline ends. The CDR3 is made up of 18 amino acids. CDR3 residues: CASSFRGHLFPSNEKLFF. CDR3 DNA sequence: TGTGCCAGCAGTTTTCGAGGACACTTATTTCCATCTAATGAAAAACTGTTTTTT.

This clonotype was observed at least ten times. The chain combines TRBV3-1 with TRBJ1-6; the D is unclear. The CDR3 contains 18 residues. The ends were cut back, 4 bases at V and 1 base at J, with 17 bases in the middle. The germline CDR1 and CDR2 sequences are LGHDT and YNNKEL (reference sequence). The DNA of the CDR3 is TGTGCCAGCAGCCCCCCTCTCGGATTCGGTTCCTATAATTCACCCCTCCACTTT. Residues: CASSPPLGFGSYNSPLHF. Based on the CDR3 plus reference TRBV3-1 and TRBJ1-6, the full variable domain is DTAVSQTPKYLVTQMGNDKSIKCEQNLGHDTMYWYKQDSKKFLKIMFSYNNKELIINETVPNRFSPKSPDKAHLNLHINSLELGDSAVYFCASSPPLGFGSYNSPLHFGNGTRLTVT.

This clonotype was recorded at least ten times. The CDR3 nucleotides read TGCGCCAGCAGCTTGGAACAGACCCAGTACTTC. It is translated as CASSLEQTQYF. V and J are TRBV5-1 and TRBJ2-5; D unresolved. This CDR3 is 11 amino acids long. V lost 0 bases and J 6 bases, leaving 3 bases between the germline ends. The germline V gene encodes CDR1 SGHRS and CDR2 YFSETQ.

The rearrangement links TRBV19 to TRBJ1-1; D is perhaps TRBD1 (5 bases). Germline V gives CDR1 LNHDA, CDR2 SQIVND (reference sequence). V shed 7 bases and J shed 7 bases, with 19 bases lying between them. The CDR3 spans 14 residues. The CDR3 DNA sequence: TGTGCCAGTACCCGGTTCGGGGACGGTCGTGAAGCTTTCTTT. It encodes CASTRFGDGREAFF.

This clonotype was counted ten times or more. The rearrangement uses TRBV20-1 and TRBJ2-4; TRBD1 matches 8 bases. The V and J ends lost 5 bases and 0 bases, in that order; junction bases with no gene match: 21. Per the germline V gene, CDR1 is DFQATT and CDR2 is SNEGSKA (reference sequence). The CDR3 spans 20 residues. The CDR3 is CSAGVKLGQGPYIAKNIQYF. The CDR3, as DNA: TGCAGTGCTGGAGTTAAATTAGGACAGGGTCCCTACATAGCCAAAAACATTCAGTACTTC.

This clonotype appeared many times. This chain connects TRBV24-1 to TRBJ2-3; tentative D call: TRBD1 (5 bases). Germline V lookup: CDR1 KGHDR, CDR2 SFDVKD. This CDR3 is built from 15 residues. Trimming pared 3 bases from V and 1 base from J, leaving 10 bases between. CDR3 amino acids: CATSDALGGTDTQYF. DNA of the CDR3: TGTGCCACCAGTGATGCATTAGGGGGCACAGATACGCAGTATTTT.

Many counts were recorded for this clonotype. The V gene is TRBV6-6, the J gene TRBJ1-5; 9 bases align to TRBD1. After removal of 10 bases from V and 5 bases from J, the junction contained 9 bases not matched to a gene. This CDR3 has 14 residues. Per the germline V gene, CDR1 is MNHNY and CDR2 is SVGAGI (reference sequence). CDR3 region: CATEVGTGYQPQHF. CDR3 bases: TGTGCCACCGAGGTTGGGACAGGGTATCAGCCCCAGCATTTT.

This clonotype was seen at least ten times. Here the CDR3 DNA reads TGTGCCAGCTCACCATCATTAGGACAGAAAGATACGCAGTATTTT. Translating gives CASSPSLGQKDTQYF. J is TRBJ2-3 and V is TRBV18; a weak D match, TRBD1 (6 bases). This CDR3 region has 15 residues. The V end was cut by 2 bases, the J end by 5 bases, with 14 bases between. Germline CDR1 and CDR2: KGHSH and LQKENI.

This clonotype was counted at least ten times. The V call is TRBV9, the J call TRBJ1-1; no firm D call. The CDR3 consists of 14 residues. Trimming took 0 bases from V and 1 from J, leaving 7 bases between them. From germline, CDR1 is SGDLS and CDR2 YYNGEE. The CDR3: CASSVGTANTEAFF. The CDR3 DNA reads TGTGCCAGCAGCGTAGGGACGGCGAACACTGAAGCTTTCTTT.

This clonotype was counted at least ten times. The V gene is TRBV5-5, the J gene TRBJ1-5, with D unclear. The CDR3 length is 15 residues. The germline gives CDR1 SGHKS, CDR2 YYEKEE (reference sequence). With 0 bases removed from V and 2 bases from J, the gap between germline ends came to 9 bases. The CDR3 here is CASSLDGAGNQPQHF. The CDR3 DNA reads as TGTGCCAGCAGCTTGGACGGTGCGGGCAATCAGCCCCAGCATTTT.

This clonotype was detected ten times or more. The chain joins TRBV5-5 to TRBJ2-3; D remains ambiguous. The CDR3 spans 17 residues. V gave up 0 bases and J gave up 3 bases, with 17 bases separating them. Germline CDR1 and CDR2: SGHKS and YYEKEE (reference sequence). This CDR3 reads CASSLGPMGSGTDTQYF. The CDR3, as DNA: TGTGCCAGCAGCTTGGGCCCCATGGGATCAGGAACAGATACGCAGTATTTT.

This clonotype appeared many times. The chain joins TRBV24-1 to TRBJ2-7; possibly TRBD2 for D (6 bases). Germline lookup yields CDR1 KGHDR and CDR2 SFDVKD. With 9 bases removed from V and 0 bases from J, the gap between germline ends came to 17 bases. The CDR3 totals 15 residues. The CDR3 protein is CATCCRGLSSYEQYF. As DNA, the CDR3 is TGTGCCACCTGTTGCCGGGGACTGAGCTCCTACGAGCAGTACTTC.

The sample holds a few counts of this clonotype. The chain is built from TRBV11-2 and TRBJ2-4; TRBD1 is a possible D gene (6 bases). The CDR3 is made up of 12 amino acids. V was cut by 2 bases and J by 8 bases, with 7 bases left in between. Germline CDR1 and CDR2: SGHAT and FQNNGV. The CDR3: CASSLQGYIQYF. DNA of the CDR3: TGTGCCAGCAGCTTACAGGGGTACATTCAGTACTTC.

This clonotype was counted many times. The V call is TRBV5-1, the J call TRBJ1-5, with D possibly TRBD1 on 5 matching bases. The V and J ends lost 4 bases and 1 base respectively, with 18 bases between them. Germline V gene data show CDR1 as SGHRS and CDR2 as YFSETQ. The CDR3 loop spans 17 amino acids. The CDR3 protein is CASSPRPGTGSNQPQHF. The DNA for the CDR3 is TGCGCCAGCAGCCCGAGGCCAGGGACGGGGAGCAATCAGCCCCAGCATTTT.

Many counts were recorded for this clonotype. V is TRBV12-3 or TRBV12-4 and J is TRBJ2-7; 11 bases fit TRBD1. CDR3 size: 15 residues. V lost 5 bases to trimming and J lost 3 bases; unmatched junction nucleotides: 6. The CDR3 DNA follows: TGTGCCAGCAGTCACTCCGGGACAGGGGGCTACGAGCAGTACTTC. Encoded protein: CASSHSGTGGYEQYF.

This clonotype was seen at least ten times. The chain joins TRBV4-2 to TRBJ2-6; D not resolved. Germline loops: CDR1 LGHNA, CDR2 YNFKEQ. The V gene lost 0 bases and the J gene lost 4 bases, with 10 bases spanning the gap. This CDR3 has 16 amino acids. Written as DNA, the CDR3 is TGTGCCAGCAGCCAAGAAGGGCGTTCCGGGGCCAACGTCCTGACTTTC. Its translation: CASSQEGRSGANVLTF.

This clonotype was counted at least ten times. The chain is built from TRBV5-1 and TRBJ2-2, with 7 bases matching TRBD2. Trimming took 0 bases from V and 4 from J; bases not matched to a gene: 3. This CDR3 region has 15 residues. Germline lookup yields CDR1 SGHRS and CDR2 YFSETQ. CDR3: CASSLAPGGTGELFF. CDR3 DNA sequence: TGCGCCAGCAGCTTGGCCCCGGGGGGCACCGGGGAGCTGTTTTTT.

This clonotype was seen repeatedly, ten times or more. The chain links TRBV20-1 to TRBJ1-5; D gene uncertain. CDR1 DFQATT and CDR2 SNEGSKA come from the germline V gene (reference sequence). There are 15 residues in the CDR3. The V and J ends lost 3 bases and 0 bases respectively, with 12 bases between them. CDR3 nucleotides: TGCAGTGCTAGTGGTTTACGGGATAGCAATCAGCCCCAGCATTTT. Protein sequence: CSASGLRDSNQPQHF.

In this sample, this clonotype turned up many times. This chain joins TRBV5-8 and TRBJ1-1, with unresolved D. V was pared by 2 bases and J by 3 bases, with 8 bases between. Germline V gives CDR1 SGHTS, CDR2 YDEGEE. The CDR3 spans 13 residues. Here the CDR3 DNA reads TGTGCCAGCAGCTTATGGGTGGACACTGAAGCTTTCTTT. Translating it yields CASSLWVDTEAFF.

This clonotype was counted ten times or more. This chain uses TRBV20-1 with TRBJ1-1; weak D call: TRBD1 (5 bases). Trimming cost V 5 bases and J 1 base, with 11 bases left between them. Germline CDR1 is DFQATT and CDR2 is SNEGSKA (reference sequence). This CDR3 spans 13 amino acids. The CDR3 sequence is CSALGEANTEAFF. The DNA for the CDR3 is TGCAGTGCTCTGGGGGAGGCGAACACTGAAGCTTTCTTT.

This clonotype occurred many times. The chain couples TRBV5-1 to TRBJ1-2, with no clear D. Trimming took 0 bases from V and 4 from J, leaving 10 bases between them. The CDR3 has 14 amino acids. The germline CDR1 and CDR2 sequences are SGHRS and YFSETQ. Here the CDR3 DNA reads TGCGCCAGCAGCTTGGAGGAAGGACTCTATGGCTACACCTTC. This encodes CASSLEEGLYGYTF.

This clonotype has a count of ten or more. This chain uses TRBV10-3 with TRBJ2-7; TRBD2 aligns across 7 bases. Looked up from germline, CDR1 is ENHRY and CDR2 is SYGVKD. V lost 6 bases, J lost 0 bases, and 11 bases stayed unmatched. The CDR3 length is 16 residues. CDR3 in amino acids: CAISNELAGLSYEQYF. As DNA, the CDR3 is TGTGCCATCAGCAACGAGTTAGCGGGTCTCTCCTACGAGCAGTACTTC.